Below are 6 T cell receptor beta chains sequenced from a single sample in a study of blood T cell repertoires in COVID-19 (dated by TCRdb to about 2020). Library creation used the immunoSEQ multiplex PCR assay. TCRdb stores this immuneACCESS table with in-frame sequences only. Part of the clones is absent; in the studies checked, under half of the shortfall reflects unresolved V genes, and no reason is known for the rest. For this sample there are roughly 220,000 clones; around 86% appear just once. The ten largest clones represent 7.5% to 9.5% of the sample. The source material was peripheral blood. Every receptor here comes from a woman aged 80 or older with COVID-19, enrolled during active disease.

CDR3 in amino acids: CASSLATDVSYGYTF. The CDR3 DNA reads TGTGCCAGCAGCTTAGCGACAGACGTGTCCTATGGCTACACCTTC. The chain joins TRBV7-8 to TRBJ1-2, with D perhaps matching TRBD1 (5 bases). The germline V and J ends were trimmed by 0 bases and 4 bases, with 12 bases remaining between them. The germline gives CDR1 SGHVS, CDR2 FQNEAQ. CDR3 length equals 15 residues.

The rearrangement joins TRBV29-1 to TRBJ2-2, with 7 bases lining up with TRBD1. The CDR3 covers 14 residues. V lost 6 bases and J lost 5; bases outside the gene matches: 9. The germline gives CDR1 SQVTM, CDR2 ANQGSEA. The CDR3 here is CSVAPTGKTGELFF. The CDR3 DNA sequence: TGCAGCGTCGCCCCGACAGGGAAAACCGGGGAGCTGTTTTTT.

The J gene is TRBJ2-3, the V gene TRBV5-8; 8 bases match TRBD2. CDR1 is SGHTS, CDR2 YDEGEE, per germline. The J segment lost 0 bases and the V segment lost 4 bases, leaving 10 bases of the junction unmatched. This CDR3 region has 17 residues. The CDR3 reads CASSLKPGLESTDTQYF. DNA for the CDR3: TGTGCCAGCAGCCTAAAACCGGGACTAGAGAGCACAGATACGCAGTATTTT.

V gene TRBV30 combines with J gene TRBJ1-2, with no clear D. The CDR3 totals 15 residues. Trimming cost V 0 bases and J 4 bases, with 15 bases left between them. Germline lookup yields CDR1 GTSNPN and CDR2 SVGIG (reference sequence). CDR3 sequence: CAWSVPQVLLYGYTF. CDR3 sequence (DNA): TGTGCCTGGAGTGTACCTCAGGTCCTCCTCTATGGCTACACCTTC.

The rearrangement links TRBV6-5 to TRBJ1-1; tentative D call: TRBD1 (6 bases). V gave up 3 bases and J gave up 5 bases, with 10 bases separating them. This CDR3 has 13 residues. Germline V gives CDR1 MNHEY, CDR2 SVGAGI. The CDR3 loop reads CASSYGGPTEAFF. In DNA, the CDR3 is TGTGCCAGCAGTTATGGGGGCCCGACTGAAGCTTTCTTT.

V usage is TRBV28 and J usage is TRBJ1-5, with D possibly being TRBD1 (6 bases). Germline values: CDR1 MDHEN, CDR2 SYDVKM. The CDR3 extends over 16 amino acids. V dropped 7 bases and J dropped 0 bases, with 16 bases sitting between them. The CDR3 nucleotides read TGTGCCAGCATCCGCGACAGGCCCCTTAGCAATCAGCCCCAGCATTTT. Translated, it gives CASIRDRPLSNQPQHF.